Below are 11 T cell receptor beta chains sequenced from a single sample in a study of Ad26.COV2.S vaccination and SARS-CoV-2 variants. Treatment in this sample: around 19 received Ad26.COV2.S at low or high dose, single or two shots; 5 received placebo; per-sample allocation not given. On day 63 after the first injection, vaccine and placebo recipients gave samples. The assay was immunoSEQ multiplex PCR, and TCRdb's table has in-frame clones only and misses some. Of approximately 420,000 clones in the sample, approximately 90% were seen once. This sample comprised peripheral blood, obtained in a trial of Ad26.COV2.S vaccine versus placebo. The receptors shown here come from a person aged 18-65 years who received the Ad26.COV2.S COVID-19 vaccine or a placebo.

To note about this clone: In the same sample, other DNA sequences code for this CDR3. The J gene is TRBJ2-7, the V gene TRBV18; D uncertain. CDR3 size: 13 residues. Germline assignment: CDR1 KGHSH and CDR2 LQKENI. Trimming stripped 1 base from V and 3 bases from J, with 7 bases between. Written as DNA, the CDR3 is TGTGCCAGCTCACCACTTCGTGACTACGAGCAGTACTTC. As protein: CASSPLRDYEQYF. Full variable domain (rest looked up from reference TRBV18 and TRBJ2-7): NAGVMQNPRHLVRRRGQEARLRCSPMKGHSHVYWYRQLPEEGLKFMVYLQKENIIDESGMPKERFSAEFPKEGPSILRIQQVVRGDSAAYFCASSPLRDYEQYFGPGTRLTVT.

The chain combines TRBV27 with TRBJ1-4; 7 nucleotides match TRBD1. The CDR3 spans 14 residues. Germline assignment: CDR1 MNHEY and CDR2 SMNVEV (reference sequence). V lost 5 bases, J lost 7 bases, and 7 bases stayed unmatched. As DNA, the CDR3 is TGTGCCAGCAGTCCACAGGGGAGGAGTGAAAAACTGTTTTTT. Its translation: CASSPQGRSEKLFF.

The chain joins TRBV7-9 to TRBJ2-7; TRBD1 matches at 10 bases. Germline CDR1 reads SEHNR; CDR2 reads FQNEAQ (reference sequence). V dropped 4 bases and J dropped 4; count of bases not matched to a gene: 7. This CDR3 is 15 amino acids long. In DNA form, the CDR3 reads TGTGCCAGCAGCTACCCGGACAGGGGGATGTACGAGCAGTACTTC. Its protein product is CASSYPDRGMYEQYF.

The chain is built from TRBV7-3 and TRBJ1-1; no clear D. Germline assignment: CDR1 SGHTA and CDR2 FQGTGA. The CDR3 contains 13 residues. V gave up 2 bases and J gave up 0 bases, with 4 bases separating them. CDR3 region: CASSLQVNTEAFF. CDR3 DNA: TGTGCCAGCAGCTTACAGGTGAACACTGAAGCTTTCTTT.

The V and J genes are TRBV27 and TRBJ2-2, with 9 bases matching TRBD2. Germline CDR1 and CDR2: MNHEY and SMNVEV (reference sequence). This CDR3 comprises 18 residues. After removal of 3 bases from V and 0 bases from J, the junction contained 8 bases not matched to a gene. The CDR3 coding sequence is TGTGCCAGCAGTTTTTTCCCAAAGCGGGGGGCGAACACCGGGGAGCTGTTTTTT. Translated: CASSFFPKRGANTGELFF.

This clone occurred once. The chain is built from TRBV11-2 and TRBJ1-4; the match to TRBD1 covers 8 bases. This CDR3 contains 14 residues. Per germline, CDR1 SGHAT and CDR2 FQNNGV. V gave up 5 bases and J gave up 6 bases; unmatched junction bases: 5. The CDR3 nucleotides read TGTGCCAGCAGCCCGGACAGGGCTTATGAAAAACTGTTTTTT. As protein: CASSPDRAYEKLFF.

This clone was counted once. The V and J genes are TRBV7-9 and TRBJ1-5, with D perhaps matching TRBD1 (6 bases). The V end lost 4 bases, the J end lost 5 bases, and 12 bases lay between the germline ends. Looked up from germline, CDR1 is SEHNR and CDR2 is FQNEAQ (reference sequence). The CDR3 length is 14 residues. The CDR3 bases are TGTGCCAGCAGCTCGGTGGGGGCCGATCAGCCCCAGCATTTT. It encodes CASSSVGADQPQHF.

The chain joins TRBV7-9 to TRBJ2-5; 7 bases are shared with TRBD1. V lost 5 bases, J lost 4 bases, and 10 bases stayed unmatched. The germline V gene encodes CDR1 SEHNR and CDR2 FQNEAQ (reference sequence). The CDR3 is 15 residues long. The CDR3 is CASSQRQGPVETQYF. The CDR3 coding sequence is TGTGCCAGCAGCCAGAGACAGGGCCCGGTAGAGACCCAGTACTTC.

The V and J genes are TRBV30 and TRBJ2-3, with TRBD2 as a possible D gene (6 bases). Germline values: CDR1 GTSNPN, CDR2 SVGIG (reference sequence). V lost 1 base, J lost 2 bases, and 10 bases lay in between. This CDR3 region has 14 residues. The CDR3 loop is CAWSGDFPTDTQYF. CDR3 DNA: TGTGCCTGGAGTGGGGACTTCCCCACAGATACGCAGTATTTT.

V gene TRBV27 combines with J gene TRBJ1-2, with D possibly matching TRBD1 (5 bases). Germline CDR1 reads MNHEY; CDR2 reads SMNVEV (reference sequence). The V and J ends lost 3 bases and 4 bases respectively, with 15 bases between them. This CDR3 has 15 amino acids. The CDR3 nucleotides read TGTGCCAGCAGTTTTAGGTCCGGGACTGTCTATGGCTACACCTTC. This encodes CASSFRSGTVYGYTF.

The chain carries TRBV3-1 (or the pseudogene TRBV3-2) and TRBJ1-1; possible D gene TRBD1, 5 bases. Germline CDR1 LGHDT, CDR2 YNNKEL (reference sequence). This CDR3 region has 15 residues. V was pared by 4 bases and J by 6 bases, with 18 bases between. CDR3 amino acids: CASSPPPGREAEAFF. CDR3 DNA: TGTGCCAGCAGCCCCCCCCCGGGCAGGGAGGCTGAAGCTTTCTTT.